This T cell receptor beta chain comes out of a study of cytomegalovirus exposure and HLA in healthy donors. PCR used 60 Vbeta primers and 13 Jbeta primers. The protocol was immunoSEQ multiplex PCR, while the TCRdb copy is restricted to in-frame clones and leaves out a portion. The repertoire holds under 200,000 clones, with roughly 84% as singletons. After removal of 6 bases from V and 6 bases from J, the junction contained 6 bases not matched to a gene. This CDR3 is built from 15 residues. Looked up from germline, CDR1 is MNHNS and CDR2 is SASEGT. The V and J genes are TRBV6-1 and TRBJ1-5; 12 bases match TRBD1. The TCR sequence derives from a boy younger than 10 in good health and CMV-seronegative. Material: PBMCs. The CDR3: CASSPGTGGSQPQHF. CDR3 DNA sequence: TGTGCCAGCAGCCCCGGGACAGGGGGCAGTCAGCCCCAGCATTTT.